This TCR beta chain was obtained from a study of T cells in localized non-small cell lung cancer. The study, taken as a whole, reports: A single tumor region was sequenced, leaving heterogeneity possible. Appearance in adjacent lung was seen for a median 57 of the top 100 tumor clones. Uninvolved adjacent lung had the highest recorded T cell clonality, with tumor below it. Those with higher blood T cell density had longer overall survival.

The V end lost 2 bases, the J end lost 4 bases, and 11 bases lay between the germline ends. CDR1 is MDHEN, CDR2 SYDVKM, per germline. The CDR3 totals 14 residues. Assay used: immunoSEQ multiplex PCR; TCRdb lists only in-frame clones, some missing. The sample has some 16,000 clones, about 89% seen once. Comment on this clone: Antigen specificity is unknown.

The chain joins TRBV28 to TRBJ1-1, with a possible D match to TRBD1 (5 bases). The receptor was isolated from a male donor aged 60 or over with stage II squamous cell lung carcinoma. The specimen comprised peripheral blood, sampled before any cancer treatment. The CDR3 DNA follows: TGTGCCAGCAGTTTAACGGGGGGATCCACTGAAGCTTTCTTT. It yields the protein CASSLTGGSTEAFF.